Within the sample, the clone carrying this T cell receptor (beta chain) is large. The antigen is not known. A junction end diverges from the germline sequence, so it may reflect a read error. Steroid-refractory graft-versus-host disease after allogeneic hematopoietic cell transplant qualified adults for prospective research-autopsy enrollment. Every graft-versus-host disease patient had gastrointestinal disease and got several lines of graft-versus-host disease therapy. GI sites, liver, skin and spleen were taken after median 9.75 post-mortem hours. This record belongs to a study of tissue T cells after allogeneic stem cell transplantation. This CDR3 is 15 amino acids long. In germline, CDR1 is MNHEY, CDR2 SVGEGT. Generated by immunoSEQ multiplex PCR, the TCRdb table keeps only in-frame clones and is missing some. The sample has thousands of clones, under 80% seen once; the top ten hold more than 15%.

Whole-study findings and limits: Within patients, tissue anatomy strongly shaped TCR repertoire composition.

Sequencing was performed on ascending colon tissue, taken at autopsy. This clonotype was sampled from an older male patient with steroid-refractory graft-versus-host disease after an allogeneic stem cell transplant. Some T cells may trace back to the graft donor. The V call is TRBV6-2 or TRBV6-3, the J call TRBJ2-6; possible D gene TRBD2, 5 bases. The CDR3 reads CASTYGLSGANVLTF. CDR3 nucleotide sequence: TGTGCCAGCACTTACGGACTCTCTGGGGCCAACGTCCTGACTTTC.